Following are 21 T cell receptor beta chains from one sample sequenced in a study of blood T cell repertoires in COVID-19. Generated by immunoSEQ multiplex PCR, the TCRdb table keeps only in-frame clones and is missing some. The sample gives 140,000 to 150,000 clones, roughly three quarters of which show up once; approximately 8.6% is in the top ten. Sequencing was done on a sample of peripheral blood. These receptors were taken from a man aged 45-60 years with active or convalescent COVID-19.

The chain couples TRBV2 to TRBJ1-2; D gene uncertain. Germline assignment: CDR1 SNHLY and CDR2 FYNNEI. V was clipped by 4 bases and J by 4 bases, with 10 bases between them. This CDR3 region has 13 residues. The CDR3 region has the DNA TGTGCCAGCAGTGTCGCACAGATCTATGGCTACACCTTC. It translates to CASSVAQIYGYTF.

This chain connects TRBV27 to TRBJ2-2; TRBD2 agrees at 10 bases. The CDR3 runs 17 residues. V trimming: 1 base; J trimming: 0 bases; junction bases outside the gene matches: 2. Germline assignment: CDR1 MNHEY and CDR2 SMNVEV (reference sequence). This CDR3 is CASSLWLAGANTGELFF. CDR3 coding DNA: TGTGCCAGCAGTTTATGGCTAGCGGGAGCGAACACCGGGGAGCTGTTTTTT.

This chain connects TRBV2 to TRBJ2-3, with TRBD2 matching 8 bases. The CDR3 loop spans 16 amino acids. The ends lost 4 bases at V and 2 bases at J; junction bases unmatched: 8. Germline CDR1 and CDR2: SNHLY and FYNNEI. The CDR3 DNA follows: TGTGCCAGCAGTGGGTCCGGGAGGGGTCCCACAGATACGCAGTATTTT. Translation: CASSGSGRGPTDTQYF.

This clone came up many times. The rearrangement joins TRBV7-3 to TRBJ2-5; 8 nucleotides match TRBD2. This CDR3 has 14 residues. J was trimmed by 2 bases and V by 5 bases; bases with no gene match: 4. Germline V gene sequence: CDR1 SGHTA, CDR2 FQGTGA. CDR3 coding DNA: TGTGCCAGCAGCCCAACTAGCGGACAAGAGACCCAGTACTTC. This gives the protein CASSPTSGQETQYF.

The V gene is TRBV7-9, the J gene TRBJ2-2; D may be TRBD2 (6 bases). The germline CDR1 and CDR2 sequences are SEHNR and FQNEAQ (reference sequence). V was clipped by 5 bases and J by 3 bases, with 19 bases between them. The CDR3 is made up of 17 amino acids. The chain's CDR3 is CASSGEERDSHTGELFF. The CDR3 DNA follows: TGTGCCAGCAGCGGAGAGGAACGGGACTCACACACCGGGGAGCTGTTTTTT.

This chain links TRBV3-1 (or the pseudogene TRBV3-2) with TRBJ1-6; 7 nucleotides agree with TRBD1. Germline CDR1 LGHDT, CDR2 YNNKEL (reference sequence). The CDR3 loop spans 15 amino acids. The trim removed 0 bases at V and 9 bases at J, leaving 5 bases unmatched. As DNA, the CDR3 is TGTGCCAGCAGCCAAGAAAACAGGGGTCTTTCACCCCTCCACTTT. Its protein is CASSQENRGLSPLHF.

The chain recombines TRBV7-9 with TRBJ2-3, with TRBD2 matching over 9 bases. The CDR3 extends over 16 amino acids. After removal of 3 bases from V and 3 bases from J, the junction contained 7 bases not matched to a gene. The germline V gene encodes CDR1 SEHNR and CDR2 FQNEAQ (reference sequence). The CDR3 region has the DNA TGTGCCAGCAGCTTCACCCTAGCGGGAAATACAGATACGCAGTATTTT. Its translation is CASSFTLAGNTDTQYF.

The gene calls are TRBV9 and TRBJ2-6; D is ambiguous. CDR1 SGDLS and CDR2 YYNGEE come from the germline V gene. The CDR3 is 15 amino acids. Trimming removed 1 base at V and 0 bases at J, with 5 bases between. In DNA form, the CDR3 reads TGTGCCAGCAGCGTAACGCGCTCTGGGGCCAACGTCCTGACTTTC. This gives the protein CASSVTRSGANVLTF. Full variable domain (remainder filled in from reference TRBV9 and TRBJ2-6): DSGVTQTPKHLITATGQRVTLRCSPRSGDLSVYWYQQSLDQGLQFLIQYYNGEERAKGNILERFSAQQFPDLHSELNLSSLELGDSALYFCASSVTRSGANVLTFGAGSRLTVL.

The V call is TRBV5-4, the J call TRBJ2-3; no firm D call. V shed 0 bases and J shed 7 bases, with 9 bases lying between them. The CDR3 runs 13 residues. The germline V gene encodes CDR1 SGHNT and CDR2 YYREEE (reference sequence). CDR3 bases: TGTGCCAGCAGCTTGGAGTCTATACATACGCAGTATTTT. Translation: CASSLESIHTQYF.

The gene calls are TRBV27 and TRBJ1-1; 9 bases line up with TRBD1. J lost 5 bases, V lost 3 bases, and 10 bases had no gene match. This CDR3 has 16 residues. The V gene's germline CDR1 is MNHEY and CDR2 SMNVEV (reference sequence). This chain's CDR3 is CASSFGTGFLRTEAFF. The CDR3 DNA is TGTGCCAGCAGTTTTGGGACAGGGTTTCTTAGGACTGAAGCTTTCTTT.

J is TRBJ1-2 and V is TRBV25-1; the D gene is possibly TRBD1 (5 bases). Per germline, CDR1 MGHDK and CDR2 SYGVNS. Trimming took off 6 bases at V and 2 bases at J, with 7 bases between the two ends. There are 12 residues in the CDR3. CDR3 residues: CASRGGNYGYTF. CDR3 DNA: TGTGCCAGCAGGGGGGGAAACTATGGCTACACCTTC.

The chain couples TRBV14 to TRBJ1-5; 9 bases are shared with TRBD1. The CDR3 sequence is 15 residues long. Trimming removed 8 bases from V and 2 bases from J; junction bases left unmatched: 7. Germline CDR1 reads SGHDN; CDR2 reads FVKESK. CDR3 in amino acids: CASPHWTGGNQPQHF. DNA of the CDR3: TGTGCCAGCCCCCACTGGACAGGGGGCAATCAGCCCCAGCATTTT. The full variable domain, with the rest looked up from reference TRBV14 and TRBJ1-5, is EAGVTQFPSHSVIEKGQTVTLRCDPISGHDNLYWYRRVMGKEIKFLLHFVKESKQDESGMPNNRFLAERTGGTYSTLKVQPAELEDSGVYFCASPHWTGGNQPQHFGDGTRLSIL.

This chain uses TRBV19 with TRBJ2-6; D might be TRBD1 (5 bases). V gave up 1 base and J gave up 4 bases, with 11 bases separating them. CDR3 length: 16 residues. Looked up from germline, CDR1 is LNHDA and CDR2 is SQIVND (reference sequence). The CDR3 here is CASSIVGVNGANVLTF. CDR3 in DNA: TGTGCCAGTAGTATAGTAGGGGTGAACGGGGCCAACGTCCTGACTTTC.

The CDR3 protein is CASSHGAAGNEQFF. In nucleotides, the CDR3 is TGTGCCAGCAGCCATGGTGCAGCGGGCAATGAGCAGTTCTTC. The chain employs TRBV3-1 (or the pseudogene TRBV3-2) and TRBJ2-1, with D possibly matching TRBD2 (6 bases). V dropped 3 bases and J dropped 6 bases, with 12 bases sitting between them. Germline CDR1 reads LGHDT; CDR2 reads YNNKEL (reference sequence). The CDR3 consists of 14 residues.

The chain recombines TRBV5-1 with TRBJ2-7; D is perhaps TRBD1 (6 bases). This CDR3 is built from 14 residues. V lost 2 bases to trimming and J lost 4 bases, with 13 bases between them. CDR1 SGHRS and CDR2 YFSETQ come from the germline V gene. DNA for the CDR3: TGCGCCAGCAGCTTTGGCTCCACAGGGTACGAGCAGTACTTC. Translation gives CASSFGSTGYEQYF. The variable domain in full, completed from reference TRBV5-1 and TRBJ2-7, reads KAGVTQTPRYLIKTRGQQVTLSCSPISGHRSVSWYQQTPGQGLQFLFEYFSETQRNKGNFPGRFSGRQFSNSRSEMNVSTLELGDSALYLCASSFGSTGYEQYFGPGTRLTVT.

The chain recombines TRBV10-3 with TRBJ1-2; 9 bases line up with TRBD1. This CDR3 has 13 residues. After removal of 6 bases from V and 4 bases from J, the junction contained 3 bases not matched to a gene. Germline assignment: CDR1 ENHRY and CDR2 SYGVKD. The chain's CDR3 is CAIRRDRAYGYTF. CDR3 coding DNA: TGTGCCATCAGGCGGGACAGGGCCTATGGCTACACCTTC.

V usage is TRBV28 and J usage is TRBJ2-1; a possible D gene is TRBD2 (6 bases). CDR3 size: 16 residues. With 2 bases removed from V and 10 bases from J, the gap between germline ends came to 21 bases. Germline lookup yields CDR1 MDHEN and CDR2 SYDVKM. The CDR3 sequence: CASSLRTGVIPDEQFF. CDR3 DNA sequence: TGTGCCAGCAGTTTAAGAACGGGAGTCATCCCAGACGAGCAGTTCTTC. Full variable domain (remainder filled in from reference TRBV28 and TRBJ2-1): DVKVTQSSRYLVKRTGEKVFLECVQDMDHENMFWYRQDPGLGLRLIYFSYDVKMKEKGDIPEGYSVSREKKERFSLILESASTNQTSMYLCASSLRTGVIPDEQFFGPGTRLTVL.

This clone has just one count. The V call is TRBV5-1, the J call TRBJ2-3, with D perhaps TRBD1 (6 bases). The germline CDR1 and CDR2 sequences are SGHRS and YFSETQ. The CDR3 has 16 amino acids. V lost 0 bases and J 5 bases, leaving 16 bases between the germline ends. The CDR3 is CASSLAGDPSVDTQYF. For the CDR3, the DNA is TGCGCCAGCAGCTTGGCAGGGGATCCTTCGGTAGATACGCAGTATTTT. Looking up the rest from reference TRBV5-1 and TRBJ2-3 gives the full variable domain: KAGVTQTPRYLIKTRGQQVTLSCSPISGHRSVSWYQQTPGQGLQFLFEYFSETQRNKGNFPGRFSGRQFSNSRSEMNVSTLELGDSALYLCASSLAGDPSVDTQYFGPGTRLTVL.

DNA for the CDR3: TGTGCCAGCAGCCTGACACGTAGCTATGGCTACACCTTC. This encodes CASSLTRSYGYTF. V usage is TRBV6-5 and J usage is TRBJ1-2, with D unresolved. V was cut by 6 bases and J by 4 bases, with 12 bases left in between. Germline V CDR1 and CDR2: MNHEY, SVGAGI. This CDR3 is built from 13 residues.

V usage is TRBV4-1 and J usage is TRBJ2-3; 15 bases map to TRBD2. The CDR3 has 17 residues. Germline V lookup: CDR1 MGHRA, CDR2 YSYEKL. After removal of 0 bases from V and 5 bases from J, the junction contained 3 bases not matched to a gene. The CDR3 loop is CASSQDGLAGGEDTQYF. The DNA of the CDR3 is TGCGCCAGCAGCCAAGATGGACTAGCGGGAGGGGAAGATACGCAGTATTTT.

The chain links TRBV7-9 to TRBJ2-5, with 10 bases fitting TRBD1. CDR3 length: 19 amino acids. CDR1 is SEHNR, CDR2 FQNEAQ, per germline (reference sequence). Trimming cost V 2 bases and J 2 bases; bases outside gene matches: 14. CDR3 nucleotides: TGTGCCAGCAGCTTAACGCCGGGACAGGGGATAGAGGTTCAAGAGACCCAGTACTTC. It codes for CASSLTPGQGIEVQETQYF.